This T cell receptor (beta chain) was captured in a study of blood T cell repertoires in COVID-19. Study as a whole: Nucleic acid was either cDNA or gDNA, and it came from T cells, B-cell-depleted T cells, or PBMCs.

Individuals aged roughly 18 to 90 years were recruited from about two dozen US areas. Exposed enrollees had met someone with a PCR-confirmed or clinician-diagnosed COVID-19 case at some point within the 2 weeks before study entry. CDR1 LNHDA and CDR2 SQIVND come from the germline V gene (reference sequence). The V end lost 8 bases, the J end lost 0 bases, and 13 bases lay between the germline ends. CDR3 length: 14 amino acids. Remarks on this clone: This specimen includes other DNA sequences encoding the same CDR3.

Source study methods: Reference gene primer amplification gave estimated nucleated cell counts. Assay used: immunoSEQ multiplex PCR; TCRdb lists only in-frame clones, some missing. The V and J calls and clone size come from that table; D and trimming were worked out from the DNA. The profile shows under 250,000 clones, 80% to 90% of them singletons. The chain combines TRBV19 with TRBJ1-1; TRBD1 might be the D (6 bases). The receptor comes from a woman aged 40 to 50 who had been exposed to COVID-19. The sample comprised PBMCs or T cells enriched from blood (not recorded which). CDR3 sequence reads: CASSRGGMNTEAFF. The CDR3 nucleotides are TGTGCCAGTTCTAGGGGGGGGATGAACACTGAAGCTTTCTTT. Full variable domain (remainder filled in from reference TRBV19 and TRBJ1-1): DGGITQSPKYLFRKEGQNVTLSCEQNLNHDAMYWYRQDPGQGLRLIYYSQIVNDFQKGDIAEGYSVSREKKESFPLTVTSAQKNPTAFYLCASSRGGMNTEAFFGQGTRLTVV.